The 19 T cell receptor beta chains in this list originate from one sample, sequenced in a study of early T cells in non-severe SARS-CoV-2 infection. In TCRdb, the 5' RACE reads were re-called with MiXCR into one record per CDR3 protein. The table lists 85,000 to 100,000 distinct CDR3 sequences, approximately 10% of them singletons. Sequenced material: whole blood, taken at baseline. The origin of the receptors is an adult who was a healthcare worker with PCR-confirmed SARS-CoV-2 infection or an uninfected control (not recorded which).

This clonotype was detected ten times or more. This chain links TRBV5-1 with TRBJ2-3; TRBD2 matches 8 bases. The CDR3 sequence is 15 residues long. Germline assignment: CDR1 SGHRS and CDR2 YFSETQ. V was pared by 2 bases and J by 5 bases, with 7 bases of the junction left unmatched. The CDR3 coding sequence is TGCGCCAGCAGCTTAGGCGTTGCGGGAGGAGATACGCAGTATTTT. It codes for CASSLGVAGGDTQYF.

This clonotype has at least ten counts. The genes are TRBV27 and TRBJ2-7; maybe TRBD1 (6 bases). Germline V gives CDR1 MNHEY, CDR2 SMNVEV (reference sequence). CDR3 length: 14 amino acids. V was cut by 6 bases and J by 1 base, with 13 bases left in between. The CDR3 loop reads CASSPDSLSYEQYF. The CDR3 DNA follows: TGTGCCAGCAGCCCGGACAGTTTATCCTACGAGCAGTACTTC.

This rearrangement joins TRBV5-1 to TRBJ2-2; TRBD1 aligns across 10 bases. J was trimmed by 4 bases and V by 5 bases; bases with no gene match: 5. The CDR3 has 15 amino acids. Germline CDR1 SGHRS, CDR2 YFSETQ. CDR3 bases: TGCGCCAGCAGATCCGACAGGGGGCTCACCGGGGAGCTGTTTTTT. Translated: CASRSDRGLTGELFF.

The CDR3 DNA is TGTGCCAGCACCGAGGTGCGGGGGAATACGCAGTATTTT. It is translated as CASTEVRGNTQYF. The chain has TRBV2 and TRBJ2-3; 7 nucleotides align to TRBD2. The trim removed 7 bases at V and 7 bases at J, leaving 8 bases unmatched. The CDR3 runs 13 residues. Germline values: CDR1 SNHLY, CDR2 FYNNEI.

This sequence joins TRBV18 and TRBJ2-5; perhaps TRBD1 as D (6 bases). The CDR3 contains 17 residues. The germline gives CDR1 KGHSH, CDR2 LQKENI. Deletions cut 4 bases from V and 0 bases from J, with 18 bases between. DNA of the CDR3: TGTGCCAGCTCACTAGACCCTCGACAGGACTACCAAGAGACCCAGTACTTC. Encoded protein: CASSLDPRQDYQETQYF.

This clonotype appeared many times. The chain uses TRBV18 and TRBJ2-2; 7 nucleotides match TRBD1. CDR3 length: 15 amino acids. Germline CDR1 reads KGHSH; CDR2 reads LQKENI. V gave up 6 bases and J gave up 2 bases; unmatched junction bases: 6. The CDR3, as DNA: TGTGCCAGCTCGCCAGGGACAGTTAACACCGGGGAGCTGTTTTTT. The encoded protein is CASSPGTVNTGELFF.

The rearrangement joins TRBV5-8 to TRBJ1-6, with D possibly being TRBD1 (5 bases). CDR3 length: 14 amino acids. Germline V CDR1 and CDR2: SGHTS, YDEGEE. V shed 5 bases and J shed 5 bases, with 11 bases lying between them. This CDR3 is CASRTDSDNSPLHF. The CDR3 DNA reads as TGTGCCAGCAGGACCGACAGCGATAATTCACCCCTCCACTTT.

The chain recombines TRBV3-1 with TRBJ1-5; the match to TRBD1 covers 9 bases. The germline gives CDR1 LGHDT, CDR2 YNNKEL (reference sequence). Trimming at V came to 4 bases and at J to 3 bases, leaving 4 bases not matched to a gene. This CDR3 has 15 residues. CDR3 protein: CASSPGTGTNQPQHF. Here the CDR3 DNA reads TGTGCCAGCAGCCCCGGGACAGGGACCAATCAGCCCCAGCATTTT.

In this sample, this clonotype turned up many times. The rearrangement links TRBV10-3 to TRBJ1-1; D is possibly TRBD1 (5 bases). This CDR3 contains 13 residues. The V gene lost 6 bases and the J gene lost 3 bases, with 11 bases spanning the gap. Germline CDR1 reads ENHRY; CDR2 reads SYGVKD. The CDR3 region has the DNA TGTGCCATCAGGGGGACGGCTGACACTGAAGCTTTCTTT. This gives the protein CAIRGTADTEAFF.

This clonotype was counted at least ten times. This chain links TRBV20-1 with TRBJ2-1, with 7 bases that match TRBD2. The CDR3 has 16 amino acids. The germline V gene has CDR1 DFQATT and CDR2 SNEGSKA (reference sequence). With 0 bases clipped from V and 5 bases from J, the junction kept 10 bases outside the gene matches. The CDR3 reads CSARDDTRGVDNEQFF. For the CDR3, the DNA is TGCAGTGCTAGAGATGATACCCGGGGGGTCGACAATGAGCAGTTCTTC.

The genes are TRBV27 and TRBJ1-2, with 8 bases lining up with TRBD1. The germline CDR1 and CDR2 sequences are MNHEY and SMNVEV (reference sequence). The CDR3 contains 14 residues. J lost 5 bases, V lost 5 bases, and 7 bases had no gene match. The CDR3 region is CASSTQDRAYGYTF. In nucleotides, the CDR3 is TGTGCCAGCAGTACTCAGGACAGGGCGTATGGCTACACCTTC.

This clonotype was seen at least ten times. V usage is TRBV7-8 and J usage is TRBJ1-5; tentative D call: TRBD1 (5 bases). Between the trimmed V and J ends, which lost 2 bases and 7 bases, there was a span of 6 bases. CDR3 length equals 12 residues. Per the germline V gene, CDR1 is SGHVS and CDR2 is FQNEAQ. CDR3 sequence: CASSLWGQPQHF. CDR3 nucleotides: TGTGCCAGCAGCTTATGGGGGCAGCCCCAGCATTTT. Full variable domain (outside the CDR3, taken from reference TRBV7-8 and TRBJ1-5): GAGVSQSPRYKVAKRGQDVALRCDPISGHVSLFWYQQALGQGPEFLTYFQNEAQLDKSGLPSDRFFAERPEGSVSTLKIQRTQQEDSAVYLCASSLWGQPQHFGDGTRLSIL.

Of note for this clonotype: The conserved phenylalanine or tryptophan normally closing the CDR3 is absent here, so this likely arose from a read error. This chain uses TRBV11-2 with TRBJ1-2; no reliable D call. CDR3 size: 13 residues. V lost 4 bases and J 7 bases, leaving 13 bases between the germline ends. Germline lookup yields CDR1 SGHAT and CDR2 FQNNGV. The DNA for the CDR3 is TGTGCCAGCAGCTCCCCCTTCACGGGTGGCTACACCTAC. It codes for CASSSPFTGGYTY.

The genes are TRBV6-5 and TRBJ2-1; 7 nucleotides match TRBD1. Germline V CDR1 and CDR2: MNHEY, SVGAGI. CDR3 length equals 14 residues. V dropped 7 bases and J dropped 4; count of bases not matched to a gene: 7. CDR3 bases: TGTGCCAGCAATAGGGGGACAGAATACAATGAGCAGTTCTTC. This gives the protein CASNRGTEYNEQFF.

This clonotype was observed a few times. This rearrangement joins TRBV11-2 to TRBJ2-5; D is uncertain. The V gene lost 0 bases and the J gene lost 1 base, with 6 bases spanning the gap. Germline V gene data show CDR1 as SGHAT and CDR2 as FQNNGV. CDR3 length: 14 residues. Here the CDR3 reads CASSLEGAQETQYF. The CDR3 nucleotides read TGTGCCAGCAGCTTAGAGGGCGCCCAAGAGACCCAGTACTTC.

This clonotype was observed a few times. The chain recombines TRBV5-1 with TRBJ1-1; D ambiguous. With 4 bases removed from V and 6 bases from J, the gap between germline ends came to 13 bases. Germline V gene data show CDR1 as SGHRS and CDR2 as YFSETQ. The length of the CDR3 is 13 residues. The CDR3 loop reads CASSAASGAEAFF. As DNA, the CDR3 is TGCGCCAGCAGCGCCGCGTCGGGCGCTGAAGCTTTCTTT.

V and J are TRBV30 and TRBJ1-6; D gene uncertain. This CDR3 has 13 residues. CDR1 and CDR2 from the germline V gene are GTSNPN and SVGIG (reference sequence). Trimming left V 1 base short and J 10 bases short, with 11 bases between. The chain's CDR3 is CAWSEQERSPLHF. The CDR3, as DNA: TGTGCCTGGAGTGAGCAGGAAAGATCACCCCTCCACTTT. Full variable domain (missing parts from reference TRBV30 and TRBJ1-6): SQTIHQWPATLVQPVGSPLSLECTVEGTSNPNLYWYRQAAGRGLQLLFYSVGIGQISSEVPQNLSASRPQDRQFILSSKKLLLSDSGFYLCAWSEQERSPLHFGNGTRLTVT.

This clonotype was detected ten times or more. CDR3 sequence reads: CASSLGVWGSGRGNEQFF. The DNA for the CDR3 is TGCGCCAGCAGCTTGGGAGTCTGGGGTAGCGGGAGAGGGAATGAGCAGTTCTTC. V gene TRBV5-1 combines with J gene TRBJ2-1; 9 nucleotides line up with TRBD2. The trim removed 0 bases at V and 7 bases at J, leaving 14 bases unmatched. Germline V gene lookup returns CDR1 SGHRS and CDR2 YFSETQ. The CDR3 spans 18 residues. Using reference TRBV5-1 and TRBJ2-1 for the parts outside the CDR3, the full variable domain is KAGVTQTPRYLIKTRGQQVTLSCSPISGHRSVSWYQQTPGQGLQFLFEYFSETQRNKGNFPGRFSGRQFSNSRSEMNVSTLELGDSALYLCASSLGVWGSGRGNEQFFGPGTRLTVL.

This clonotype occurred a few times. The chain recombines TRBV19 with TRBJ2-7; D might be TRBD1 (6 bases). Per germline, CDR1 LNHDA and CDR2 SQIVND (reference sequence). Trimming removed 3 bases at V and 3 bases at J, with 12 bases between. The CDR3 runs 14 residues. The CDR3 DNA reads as TGTGCCAGTAGTATTCAGGGGATGAGCTACGAGCAGTACTTC. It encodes CASSIQGMSYEQYF. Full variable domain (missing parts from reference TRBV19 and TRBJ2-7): DGGITQSPKYLFRKEGQNVTLSCEQNLNHDAMYWYRQDPGQGLRLIYYSQIVNDFQKGDIAEGYSVSREKKESFPLTVTSAQKNPTAFYLCASSIQGMSYEQYFGPGTRLTVT.